These 2 T cell receptor beta chains originate from one sample sequenced in a study of persistence of HIV-infected CD4 T cells. The immunoSEQ assay was version 4, run in survey mode. The assay was immunoSEQ multiplex PCR, and TCRdb's table has in-frame clones only and misses some. The sample contains some 31,000 clones, roughly four fifths of which appear only once. Stimulation used about 9.5 ug/mL lysate from CMV-infected fibroblasts. Memory cells lacking CD40L and CD69 with high CD45RO were sorted. Their recognized antigens are unknown. Source: CD4+ T cells sorted from PBMCs after approximately 20-hour stimulation, taken from a patient who received antiretroviral therapy. These receptor sequences come from an adult man with HIV who was CMV-seropositive.

The chain links TRBV6-5 to TRBJ1-4; D is uncertain. With 6 bases removed from V and 0 bases from J, the gap between germline ends came to 11 bases. The CDR3 is made up of 15 amino acids. From germline, CDR1 is MNHEY and CDR2 SVGAGI. DNA of the CDR3: TGTGCCAGCAGCCACGGACTATCAACTAATGAAAAACTGTTTTTT. Encoded protein: CASSHGLSTNEKLFF.

This sequence joins TRBV10-3 and TRBJ1-2; no clear D gene. This CDR3 contains 15 residues. Trimming took 4 bases from V and 0 from J, leaving 12 bases between them. Germline V gene data show CDR1 as ENHRY and CDR2 as SYGVKD. The CDR3 loop is CAISGGDGSNYGYTF. CDR3 nucleotides: TGTGCCATCAGTGGTGGAGACGGATCTAACTATGGCTACACCTTC.